The 6 T cell receptor beta chains listed next were all sequenced from one sample in a study of blood T cell repertoires in COVID-19. The protocol was immunoSEQ multiplex PCR, while the TCRdb copy is restricted to in-frame clones and leaves out a portion. The sample holds some 140,000 clones, roughly 80% seen once. What was sequenced was peripheral blood. The receptors derive from a woman in her sixties or seventies with COVID-19, enrolled during active disease.

The chain has TRBV11-2 and TRBJ2-7; D uncertain. CDR1 and CDR2 (germline): SGHAT, FQNNGV. V lost 1 base and J lost 2, with 6 bases in between. The CDR3 is 13 amino acids. The CDR3 coding sequence is TGTGCCAGCAGCTTAGGTCCCGCCTACGAGCAGTACTTC. It specifies CASSLGPAYEQYF.

The chain is built from TRBV5-4 and TRBJ1-2, with TRBD1 identical over 7 bases. The V and J ends lost 4 bases and 4 bases, in that order; junction bases with no gene match: 10. Germline lookup yields CDR1 SGHNT and CDR2 YYREEE (reference sequence). This CDR3 contains 15 residues. Written as DNA, the CDR3 is TGTGCCAGCAGCCCGACCCGGGACAGCCTCTATGGCTACACCTTC. It specifies CASSPTRDSLYGYTF. The whole variable domain, remainder taken from reference TRBV5-4 and TRBJ1-2, is ETGVTQSPTHLIKTRGQQVTLRCSSQSGHNTVSWYQQALGQGPQFIFQYYREEENGRGNFPPRFSGLQFPNYSSELNVNALELDDSALYLCASSPTRDSLYGYTFGSGTRLTVV.

J is TRBJ2-5 and V is TRBV19, with D perhaps TRBD2 (7 bases). This CDR3 comprises 16 residues. From germline, CDR1 is LNHDA and CDR2 SQIVND (reference sequence). Trimming removed 10 bases from V and 5 bases from J, with 26 bases in between. CDR3 protein: CATGPGGGGAGETQYF. DNA for the CDR3: TGTGCCACCGGACCGGGAGGTGGGGGGGCCGGGGAGACCCAGTACTTC. The full variable domain, its missing parts supplied by reference TRBV19 and TRBJ2-5, is DGGITQSPKYLFRKEGQNVTLSCEQNLNHDAMYWYRQDPGQGLRLIYYSQIVNDFQKGDIAEGYSVSREKKESFPLTVTSAQKNPTAFYLCATGPGGGGAGETQYFGPGTRLLVL.

This clone was seen a single time. The chain has TRBV19 and TRBJ1-6; TRBD1 matches at 9 bases. Germline CDR1 LNHDA, CDR2 SQIVND (reference sequence). After removal of 10 bases from V and 9 bases from J, the junction contained 13 bases not matched to a gene. The CDR3 totals 15 residues. CDR3 coding DNA: TGTGCCACCACCCGAGTCGGGACAGGGAGTTCACCCCTCCACTTT. Its translation is CATTRVGTGSSPLHF.

CDR3 DNA: TGTGCCAGCAGCGTAGGAGGTGGCAGCTTTAGCACAGATACGCAGTATTTT. It is translated as CASSVGGGSFSTDTQYF. The gene calls are TRBV9 and TRBJ2-3; D gene ambiguous. Germline V lookup: CDR1 SGDLS, CDR2 YYNGEE. Trimming cost V 0 bases and J 0 bases, with 14 bases left between them. This CDR3 spans 17 amino acids. The whole variable domain, remainder taken from reference TRBV9 and TRBJ2-3, is DSGVTQTPKHLITATGQRVTLRCSPRSGDLSVYWYQQSLDQGLQFLIQYYNGEERAKGNILERFSAQQFPDLHSELNLSSLELGDSALYFCASSVGGGSFSTDTQYFGPGTRLTVL.

V is TRBV4-1 and J is TRBJ1-2, with 7 bases lining up with TRBD1. Germline V lookup: CDR1 MGHRA, CDR2 YSYEKL. The CDR3 has 16 residues. Trimming removed 0 bases from V and 4 bases from J; junction bases left unmatched: 8. This CDR3 reads CASSQDPSTGIYGYTF. As DNA, the CDR3 is TGCGCCAGCAGCCAAGACCCATCGACAGGGATCTATGGCTACACCTTC.